Shown below are 17 T cell receptor beta chains from a single sample sequenced in a study of early stage breast cancer tumors. Generated by immunoSEQ multiplex PCR, the TCRdb table keeps only in-frame clones and is missing some. The sample has tens of thousands of clones, approximately 54% seen once. Sequenced: breast tumor tissue. The receptors here all came from a person aged 45 to 59 with breast cancer.

This clone was seen a handful of times. The V gene is TRBV19, the J gene TRBJ1-1; 7 bases align to TRBD1. The CDR3 extends over 15 amino acids. Germline lookup yields CDR1 LNHDA and CDR2 SQIVND (reference sequence). Losses at the gene ends were 5 bases for V and 0 bases for J; bases not matched to a gene: 6. The CDR3 is CASSALQGMNTEAFF. DNA of the CDR3: TGTGCCAGTAGTGCCCTACAGGGGATGAACACTGAAGCTTTCTTT.

In nucleotides, the CDR3 is TGTGCCAGCCGCCATTCTACGGGGAGCACAGATACGCAGTATTTT. Translated, it gives CASRHSTGSTDTQYF. The J gene is TRBJ2-3, the V gene TRBV6-5; perhaps TRBD2 as D (5 bases). The CDR3 sequence is 15 residues long. The V gene's germline CDR1 is MNHEY and CDR2 SVGAGI. V shed 8 bases and J shed 0 bases, with 15 bases lying between them.

The chain couples TRBV5-1 to TRBJ2-1; D unresolved. The CDR3 runs to 17 residues. Between the trimmed V and J ends, which lost 0 bases and 7 bases, there was a span of 20 bases. Germline loops: CDR1 SGHRS, CDR2 YFSETQ. In DNA, the CDR3 is TGCGCCAGCAGCTTGGCTGGATCTACTACACTTTTGAATGAGCAGTTCTTC. Encoded protein: CASSLAGSTTLLNEQFF.

The gene calls are TRBV4-1 and TRBJ1-1; no reliable D call. The CDR3 has 14 residues. Deletions cut 3 bases from V and 2 bases from J, with 10 bases between. Germline assignment: CDR1 MGHRA and CDR2 YSYEKL. CDR3 region: CASSQGSKNTEAFF. Here the CDR3 DNA reads TGCGCCAGCAGCCAGGGTTCAAAAAACACTGAAGCTTTCTTT.

V and J are TRBV7-2 and TRBJ2-1, with D unresolved. V shed 5 bases and J shed 0 bases, with 17 bases lying between them. In germline, CDR1 is SGHTA, CDR2 FQGNSA. The CDR3 extends over 17 amino acids. The CDR3 spells CASSQDLGFSSYNEQFF. DNA for the CDR3: TGTGCCAGCAGCCAAGATCTCGGCTTTAGCTCCTACAATGAGCAGTTCTTC.

The rearrangement joins TRBV19 to TRBJ2-3; D is unresolved. Trimming stripped 6 bases from V and 5 bases from J, with 12 bases between. The CDR3 runs to 13 residues. CDR1 LNHDA and CDR2 SQIVND come from the germline V gene (reference sequence). CDR3 region: CASRAPAVDTQYF. The DNA of the CDR3 is TGTGCCAGTAGGGCCCCCGCCGTAGATACGCAGTATTTT.

CDR3 region: CASSFFSASGRSEQFF. The CDR3 DNA reads TGTGCCAGCAGCTTCTTTTCGGCTAGCGGGAGGTCTGAGCAGTTCTTC. The rearrangement joins TRBV7-8 to TRBJ2-1; 11 bases match TRBD2. Germline CDR1 and CDR2: SGHVS and FQNEAQ. Germline trimming cut 3 bases from V and 9 bases from J; bases unmatched to any gene: 10. The CDR3 runs to 16 residues.

This clone occurred a few times. The rearrangement uses TRBV9 and TRBJ2-3; D uncertain. Per germline, CDR1 SGDLS and CDR2 YYNGEE. This CDR3 has 15 residues. Trimming shortened V by 0 bases and J by 3 bases, and 11 bases separated the two germline ends. CDR3 protein: CASSVGPGPTDTQYF. As DNA, the CDR3 is TGTGCCAGCAGCGTAGGACCGGGTCCTACAGATACGCAGTATTTT.

This sequence joins TRBV7-3 and TRBJ2-3; D gene unclear. Germline loops: CDR1 SGHTA, CDR2 FQGTGA. Trimming left V 3 bases short and J 2 bases short, with 9 bases between. CDR3 length: 14 amino acids. This CDR3 is CASSFGGVTDTQYF. The CDR3 DNA reads TGTGCCAGCAGCTTCGGCGGAGTCACAGATACGCAGTATTTT.

The rearrangement uses TRBV6-6 and TRBJ2-5, with D possibly being TRBD2 (5 bases). Trimming removed 6 bases at V and 4 bases at J, with 12 bases between. Germline CDR1 MNHNY, CDR2 SVGAGI (reference sequence). The CDR3 spans 13 residues. The CDR3 DNA is TGTGCCAGCAGCGAACTAGTAGGAGAGACCCAGTACTTC. Amino acids: CASSELVGETQYF.

The chain has TRBV19 and TRBJ2-7; 9 bases match TRBD1. With V trimmed by 7 bases and J by 9 bases, 16 bases remained unmatched. The CDR3 length is 15 residues. The V gene's germline CDR1 is LNHDA and CDR2 SQIVND (reference sequence). The CDR3 DNA reads TGTGCCAGTAAAGGGACACAGGGGGCGCGACCGCTGCAGTACTTC. As protein: CASKGTQGARPLQYF.

The chain has TRBV7-9 and TRBJ1-5; maybe TRBD1 (5 bases). The CDR3 is made up of 14 amino acids. Germline V gene lookup returns CDR1 SEHNR and CDR2 FQNEAQ (reference sequence). Trimming stripped 4 bases from V and 3 bases from J, with 10 bases between. CDR3 protein: CASSWGAFNQPQHF. The DNA for the CDR3 is TGTGCCAGCAGCTGGGGCGCGTTCAATCAGCCCCAGCATTTT.

The chain links TRBV7-2 to TRBJ2-1, with D possibly called TRBD1 or TRBD2 (7 bases each). The germline V gene encodes CDR1 SGHTA and CDR2 FQGNSA. The germline V and J ends were trimmed by 1 base and 15 bases, with 13 bases remaining between them. The length of the CDR3 is 12 residues. Here the CDR3 DNA reads TGTGCCAGCAGCTTAGAGACAGGGAGGGTGTTCTTC. Amino acid sequence: CASSLETGRVFF.

The chain uses TRBV19 and TRBJ1-1; TRBD1 matches at 10 bases. The CDR3 has 12 residues. CDR1 is LNHDA, CDR2 SQIVND, per germline (reference sequence). V was clipped by 6 bases and J by 8 bases; unmatched bases: 3. CDR3 sequence (DNA): TGTGCCAGTAGGACAGGGGGCGCCGAAGCTTTCTTT. Translated, it gives CASRTGGAEAFF.

This clone showed up just a few times. The CDR3 region is CASSYQPNTEAFF. DNA of the CDR3: TGTGCCAGCAGTTACCAGCCGAACACTGAAGCTTTCTTT. The chain recombines TRBV6-6 with TRBJ1-1; D ambiguous. V was clipped by 2 bases and J by 1 base, with 5 bases between them. Germline CDR1 reads MNHNY; CDR2 reads SVGAGI (reference sequence). The CDR3 is 13 residues long.

Relative to its sample, this clone is medium-sized. V and J are TRBV30 and TRBJ2-2, with unresolved D. The V end lost 0 bases, the J end lost 6 bases, and 5 bases lay between the germline ends. Germline values: CDR1 GTSNPN, CDR2 SVGIG (reference sequence). CDR3 size: 12 residues. This chain's CDR3 is CAWSVGSGELFF. In DNA, the CDR3 is TGTGCCTGGAGTGTAGGGTCCGGGGAGCTGTTTTTT.

This chain uses TRBV29-1 with TRBJ1-2; a weak D match, TRBD1 (5 bases). Germline values: CDR1 SQVTM, CDR2 ANQGSEA. Trimming pared 3 bases from V and 1 base from J, leaving 21 bases between. The CDR3 length is 17 residues. The CDR3 DNA is TGCAGCGTTGACCCCACAGGTAGCCCAGTGCTTAACTATGGCTACACCTTC. Its protein product is CSVDPTGSPVLNYGYTF.